Presented here are 11 T cell receptor beta chains from one specimen sequenced in a study of technical replicates of blood from several donors. TCRdb keeps only in-frame clones here, not all; method: immunoSEQ multiplex PCR. There are some 84,000 clones in the sample; 90% to 95% occur only once, and approximately 0.42% lies in the top ten. The sequencing input was T cells isolated from PBMCs. These receptors were obtained from a human donor in good health.

This clone was seen once. The CDR3 coding sequence is TGTGCCACCAGCAGAGAAATACAGGTTAACTATGGCTACACCTTC. Amino acids: CATSREIQVNYGYTF. The rearrangement uses TRBV15 and TRBJ1-2; D possibly corresponds to TRBD1 (5 bases). The CDR3 has 15 amino acids. V lost 0 bases and J 1 base, leaving 9 bases between the germline ends. Looked up from germline, CDR1 is LNHNV and CDR2 is YYDKDF (reference sequence).

This clone was seen once. The chain couples TRBV27 to TRBJ1-2; a possible D gene is TRBD1 (6 bases). Trimming stripped 0 bases from V and 10 bases from J, with 12 bases between. Per the germline V gene, CDR1 is MNHEY and CDR2 is SMNVEV (reference sequence). The CDR3 contains 13 residues. CDR3 in amino acids: CASSLSRQGTYTF. CDR3 in DNA: TGTGCCAGCAGTTTATCTCGCCAGGGGACCTACACCTTC.

As concerns this clone: Other DNA sequences within the sample encode an identical CDR3. The V gene is TRBV27, the J gene TRBJ1-3; D not resolved. V was pared by 5 bases and J by 4 bases, with 9 bases between. Germline V gene lookup returns CDR1 MNHEY and CDR2 SMNVEV (reference sequence). CDR3 length: 13 residues. The CDR3 loop reads CASSLGGGNTIYF. The CDR3 DNA reads TGTGCCAGCAGTCTAGGCGGAGGAAACACCATATATTTT.

The chain combines TRBV5-8 with TRBJ2-7; weak D call: TRBD1 (6 bases). This CDR3 has 15 residues. Germline V gives CDR1 SGHTS, CDR2 YDEGEE. The V gene lost 1 base and the J gene lost 2 bases, with 13 bases spanning the gap. The CDR3 DNA is TGTGCCAGCAGCTTGAAACAGGGCCATACCTACGAGCAGTACTTC. Translating it yields CASSLKQGHTYEQYF. Full variable domain (missing parts from reference TRBV5-8 and TRBJ2-7): EAGVTQSPTHLIKTRGQQATLRCSPISGHTSVYWYQQALGLGLQFLLWYDEGEERNRGNFPPRFSGRQFPNYSSELNVNALELEDSALYLCASSLKQGHTYEQYFGPGTRLTVT.

The rearrangement joins TRBV15 to TRBJ1-2; 10 nucleotides line up with TRBD1. The CDR3 runs to 13 residues. Germline trimming cut 8 bases from V and 5 bases from J; bases unmatched to any gene: 5. Germline V gives CDR1 LNHNV, CDR2 YYDKDF (reference sequence). This chain's CDR3 is CATYGTGVYGYTF. The CDR3 coding sequence is TGTGCCACCTATGGGACAGGGGTATATGGCTACACCTTC.

This chain connects TRBV6-1 to TRBJ1-5; D is unclear. The V end lost 2 bases, the J end lost 0 bases, and 11 bases lay between the germline ends. The germline CDR1 and CDR2 sequences are MNHNS and SASEGT. The CDR3 is 16 residues long. CDR3 region: CASSESGGNSNQPQHF. Written as DNA, the CDR3 is TGTGCCAGCAGTGAAAGTGGCGGGAATAGCAATCAGCCCCAGCATTTT.

V and J are TRBV9 and TRBJ2-2; a weak D match, TRBD1 (6 bases). Trimming pared 3 bases from V and 6 bases from J, leaving 9 bases between. The germline V gene has CDR1 SGDLS and CDR2 YYNGEE. The length of the CDR3 is 13 residues. The CDR3: CASSGQVAGELFF. The CDR3 bases are TGTGCCAGCAGCGGACAGGTGGCCGGGGAGCTGTTTTTT.

CDR3 DNA: TGTGCCAGCAGCCCTAAGGCGTTCAGGGATACGCAGTATTTT. Amino acid sequence: CASSPKAFRDTQYF. V gene TRBV7-2 combines with J gene TRBJ2-3; D gene uncertain. Trimming left V 5 bases short and J 6 bases short, with 15 bases between. The CDR3 is 14 residues long. Germline CDR1 and CDR2: SGHTA and FQGNSA.

The V and J genes are TRBV5-5 and TRBJ2-7; D is undetermined. The CDR3 length is 11 residues. Germline CDR1 SGHKS, CDR2 YYEKEE (reference sequence). V gave up 4 bases and J gave up 5 bases, with 7 bases separating them. CDR3 protein: CASSHLDEQYF. The CDR3 region has the DNA TGTGCCAGCAGCCATTTAGACGAGCAGTACTTC.

The gene calls are TRBV5-1 and TRBJ2-1, with TRBD1 identical over 8 bases. The CDR3 loop spans 16 amino acids. V trimming: 4 bases; J trimming: 7 bases; junction bases outside the gene matches: 13. CDR1 SGHRS and CDR2 YFSETQ come from the germline V gene. The CDR3 sequence: CASSLETGGTRNEQFF. CDR3 coding DNA: TGCGCCAGCAGCCTGGAAACAGGGGGAACTCGGAATGAGCAGTTCTTC. Based on the CDR3 plus reference TRBV5-1 and TRBJ2-1, the full variable domain is KAGVTQTPRYLIKTRGQQVTLSCSPISGHRSVSWYQQTPGQGLQFLFEYFSETQRNKGNFPGRFSGRQFSNSRSEMNVSTLELGDSALYLCASSLETGGTRNEQFFGPGTRLTVL.

The chain combines TRBV7-7 with TRBJ2-3; possible D gene TRBD2, 6 bases. Germline V gives CDR1 SSHAT, CDR2 FNYEAQ (reference sequence). The CDR3 sequence is 13 residues long. V dropped 3 bases and J dropped 3 bases, with 7 bases sitting between them. CDR3 nucleotides: TGTGCCAGCAGCTTGGGAGGAACAGATACGCAGTATTTT. Translating it yields CASSLGGTDTQYF.